This T cell receptor (beta chain) was sequenced in a study of T-cell memory formation after mild COVID-19. In the study overall: Across donors, TCR clusters were largely donor specific.

On this clonotype: Antigen: not known.

Notes on the study in general: CD4+ clones that contracted lay mainly in CM and EM; CD8+ ones lay in EMRA. Whereas later expanders leaned CD4+, clones contracting day 15 to 85 showed a balanced CD4/CD8 makeup. Second-wave clones that peaked on day 37 lacked confirmed SARS-CoV-2 specificity.

A single record per CDR3 protein comes from TCRdb applying MiXCR to the 5' RACE reads. This sample yields about 620,000 distinct CDR3 sequences, of which approximately 19% are seen a single time; 12% belongs to the top ten. The length of the CDR3 is 13 residues. V was pared by 8 bases and J by 4 bases, with 5 bases of the junction left unmatched. Material for sequencing was PBMCs or a T cell subset sorted from them (not recorded which). The TCR comes from an adult woman who had mild COVID-19 (a few samples of this study predate the infection). Cell type and time point are not known. V is TRBV12-3 or TRBV12-4 and J is TRBJ1-3, with 7 bases that match TRBD1. In DNA form, the CDR3 reads TGTGCCAGCGCCAGGGGGTCAGGAAACACCATATATTTT. Protein sequence: CASARGSGNTIYF.